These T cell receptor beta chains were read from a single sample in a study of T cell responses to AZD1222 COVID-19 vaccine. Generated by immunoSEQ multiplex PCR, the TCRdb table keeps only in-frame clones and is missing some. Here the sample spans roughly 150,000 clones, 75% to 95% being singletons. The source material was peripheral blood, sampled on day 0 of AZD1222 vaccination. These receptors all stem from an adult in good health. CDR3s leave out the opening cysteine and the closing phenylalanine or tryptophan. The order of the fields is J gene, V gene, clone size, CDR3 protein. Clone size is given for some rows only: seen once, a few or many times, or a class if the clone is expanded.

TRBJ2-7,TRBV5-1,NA,ASSSQTSSYEQY
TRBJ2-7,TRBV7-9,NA,ASSLVGTGAYEQY
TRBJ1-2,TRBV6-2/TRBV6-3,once,ASSYLGAANYGYT
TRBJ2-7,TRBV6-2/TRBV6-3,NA,ASSRAAWDSYEQY
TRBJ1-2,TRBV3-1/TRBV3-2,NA,ASSQTGGYT
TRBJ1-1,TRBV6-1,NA,ASSEGYTEAF
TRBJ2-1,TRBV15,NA,ATSGTSGIREQF
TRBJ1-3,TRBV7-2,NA,ASSLGGTLSSGNTIY
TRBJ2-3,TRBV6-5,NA,AIRPQGRRADTQY
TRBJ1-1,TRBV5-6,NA,ASSLTGSTEAF
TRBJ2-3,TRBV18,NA,ASSPWTSTDTQY
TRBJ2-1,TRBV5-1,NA,ASSLPVVGLAGASEQF
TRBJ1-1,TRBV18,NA,ASSPQGSGMNTEAF
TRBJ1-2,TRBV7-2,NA,ASSLDGVLATRGGYT
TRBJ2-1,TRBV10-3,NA,AISESRAGWGNEQF
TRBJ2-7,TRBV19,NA,ASSKGRASYEQY
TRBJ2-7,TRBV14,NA,ASSQEVIAGVHEQY
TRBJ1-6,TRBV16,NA,ASSQPGQGSSPLH
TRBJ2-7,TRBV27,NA,ASSLKASGGYEQY